Listed here are 8 T cell receptor beta chains from one sample, sequenced in a study of naive and memory T cell subsets. Four PCR rounds used nested alpha and beta constant region primers plus the SP2 primer. TCRdb analysed the UMI-ligation and nested PCR reads with MiXCR anew, one entry per CDR3 protein. The profile shows roughly 2,000 distinct CDR3 sequences, 4.1% of them singletons. Treatment denoted: skin biopsy from saline-injected control site (resident skin T cells). Input was roughly 1 to 1000 ng of DNase-treated total RNA without cell sorting. The sequencing used skin, collected from a saline injection site in the skin. The receptors derive from an adult in good health.

This clonotype ranks as medium-sized. The chain links TRBV6-5 to TRBJ1-5; perhaps TRBD1 as D (6 bases). Germline V gene lookup returns CDR1 MNHEY and CDR2 SVGAGI. This CDR3 has 16 amino acids. The V end was cut by 9 bases, the J end by 1 base, with 19 bases between. CDR3: CARSSSGGLSNQPQHF. The CDR3 DNA reads as TGTGCCAGAAGCTCCAGCGGGGGGCTGAGCAATCAGCCCCAGCATTTT.

Relative to its sample, this clonotype is medium-sized (0.01 to 0.1%). The CDR3 loop is CASSPLLQGLYEQYF. CDR3 DNA: TGTGCCAGCAGCCCGCTCCTACAGGGGCTCTACGAGCAGTACTTC. This chain links TRBV11-2 with TRBJ2-7; 7 nucleotides agree with TRBD1. V gave up 5 bases and J gave up 3 bases; unmatched junction bases: 10. The CDR3 length is 15 residues. In germline, CDR1 is SGHAT, CDR2 FQNNGV. The whole variable domain, remainder taken from reference TRBV11-2 and TRBJ2-7, is EAGVAQSPRYKIIEKRQSVAFWCNPISGHATLYWYQQILGQGPKLLIQFQNNGVVDDSQLPKDRFSAERLKGVDSTLKIQPAKLEDSAVYLCASSPLLQGLYEQYFGPGTRLTVT.

By sample share, this clonotype is medium-sized. The rearrangement uses TRBV3-1 and TRBJ2-3; 9 nucleotides agree with TRBD2. The CDR3 is 16 residues long. Germline CDR1 LGHDT, CDR2 YNNKEL (reference sequence). The trim removed 4 bases at V and 5 bases at J, leaving 10 bases unmatched. CDR3 region: CASSPRNGGGEDTQYF. The DNA of the CDR3 is TGTGCCAGCAGCCCCCGAAACGGCGGGGGGGAAGATACGCAGTATTTT.

This clonotype is deemed medium-sized (0.01 to 0.1%). The chain recombines TRBV20-1 with TRBJ1-6; D is ambiguous. V gave up 6 bases and J gave up 1 base, with 10 bases separating them. Germline V gives CDR1 DFQATT, CDR2 SNEGSKA (reference sequence). CDR3 length equals 14 residues. The CDR3 nucleotides are TGCAGTGCGGGGAAGCGATCCTATAATTCACCCCTCCACTTT. The encoded protein is CSAGKRSYNSPLHF.

This clonotype counts as medium-sized (0.01 to 0.1%). This chain connects TRBV23-1 to TRBJ2-3, with D tentatively TRBD2 (6 bases). TRBV23-1 qualifies as an ORF whose function is uncertain. CDR3 length: 17 amino acids. Trimming removed 5 bases from V and 0 bases from J, with 18 bases in between. CDR3 sequence: CASSFGRDGTSTDTQYF. The CDR3 DNA sequence: TGCGCCAGCAGTTTCGGCAGAGACGGGACTAGCACAGATACGCAGTATTTT.

By proportion, this clonotype is medium-sized. The rearrangement links TRBV5-1 to TRBJ2-7; D might be TRBD2 (6 bases). V was clipped by 1 base and J by 6 bases, with 8 bases between them. CDR3 length: 12 residues. Germline V gives CDR1 SGHRS, CDR2 YFSETQ. DNA of the CDR3: TGCGCCAGCAGCTTGCGGGAGAGCGAGCAGTACTTC. Translating it yields CASSLRESEQYF.

In its sample, this clonotype ranks as medium-sized. This chain links TRBV2 with TRBJ2-1; 9 positions agree with TRBD2. The CDR3 is made up of 16 amino acids. With 7 bases clipped from V and 7 bases from J, the junction kept 14 bases outside the gene matches. CDR1 is SNHLY and CDR2 is FYNNEI in the germline V gene. The CDR3 is CASTRLAGGAQNEQFF. CDR3 in DNA: TGTGCCAGCACCCGGCTCGCGGGGGGGGCCCAAAATGAGCAGTTCTTC.

This clonotype was seen a few times. The J gene is TRBJ1-3, the V gene TRBV13; TRBD1 aligns across 11 bases. Trimming took 5 bases from V and 4 from J; bases not matched to a gene: 19. CDR1 and CDR2 from the germline V gene are PRHDT and FYEKMQ (reference sequence). The CDR3 has 20 amino acids. CDR3 in amino acids: CASSKYLRDRGKGRGNTIYF. DNA for the CDR3: TGTGCCAGCAGCAAATACCTCCGGGACAGGGGGAAGGGAAGGGGAAACACCATATATTTT.